This T cell receptor (beta chain) was sequenced in a study of cytomegalovirus exposure and HLA in healthy donors (dated 2017 in TCRdb). General notes on the study: In an earlier analysis of under 750 of the donors, approximately 300 Gb of sequence data and 95 million to 130 million unique TCR beta sequences from roughly 180 million T cells were reported. An early release covering around 630 HLA-typed donors comprised about 310 gigabases of sequencing data and roughly 86 million unique TCR sequences. Of the roughly 400 genotyped donors, around 81% fell in the genetic ancestry cluster associated with self-reported Caucasian donors. The study was designed to test whether signatures of past pathogen exposure could be identified by cataloging public T cell receptors. The study profiled the T cell repertoires of under 850 subjects by immunosequencing and related them to cytomegalovirus serostatus. A separate validation cohort of approximately 120 different subjects was used in addition to the approximately 700-subject first cohort. The study combined high-throughput TCR immunosequencing, statistical association of individual TCRs with disease status, and machine learning to predict cytomegalovirus infection status. To study patterns of TCR occurrence, a later analysis re-analyzed previously published TCR beta repertoires from more than 550 donors and added high-resolution HLA genotyping. The later analysis used no new phenotypic data to find candidate immune exposures, relying instead on TCR beta sequences and their occurrence across donors. In an earlier analysis of over 550 of the donors, high-throughput TCR beta sequencing was used to judge whether each TCR beta V gene segment behaved as functional or pseudogenic. Alongside the repertoire data, information on donor age, sex, ethnicity and CMV serostatus was compiled. Genome-wide SNP genotypes for about 55% of the 666 donors were used in a later genetic analysis, which treated that subset as a discovery cohort. Every repertoire in the discovery cohort had been generated on one and the same sequencing platform. Both class I and class II loci were covered by HLA typing, at four-digit resolution. Typing coverage varied by locus: roughly 629-640 donors for A, B, C, DRB1 and DQB1; more than 500 for DQA1; around 610 for DPA1; some 470 for DPB1. Because of strong linkage in the cohort, a few DR-DQ haplotypes were treated as single units for association and clustering. Among around 400 genotyped donors of the cohort, an average of approximately 240,000 unique TCR beta nucleotide sequences was sequenced per donor, of which 15% to 20% were non-productive. The investigation overall reported the following: At a false discovery rate of 0.05, a later analysis linked 16,951 TCR beta sequences to specific HLA alleles. Linkage disequilibrium might explain the correlated functional status among segregating V segments, but an unknown experimental factor could not be excluded. A further reported finding was that TCR beta sequences accurately predicted the HLA-A and HLA-B alleles for most subjects in the first cohort. When HLA alleles, especially DR and DQ, strongly co-occurred, attributing TCR associations to individual alleles was difficult. In vitro tests confirmed that a few of the cytomegalovirus-associated TCR beta chains recognize cytomegalovirus antigens. In a later analysis, HLA-associated TCR beta chains showed more clonal expansion and lower generation probabilities than non-associated chains that were equally common. In this cohort, only TCR beta chains were sequenced, and detectable features were limited by the absence of alpha or paired-chain data. In a later analysis, several top co-occurrence clusters were reported to appear linked to parvovirus B19, influenza, CMV and Epstein-Barr virus. A total of 150 to 200 TCR beta chains were listed by the study as associated with cytomegalovirus. For the cohort, immune exposure information was limited to CMV serostatus. Because the 87-base-pair reads could not distinguish some IMGT-functional V segments, including TRBV6-2 and TRBV6-3, those segments were excluded. Because some donors lacked HLA typing at each locus, the association tests relied only on the typed subset. In a later analysis, TCR association rates were found to vary across HLA loci, with the most associated TCRs seen for DRB1 alleles and the fewest for HLA-C alleles. A later genetic analysis reported fewer N-insertions in productive TCRs among donors in an Asian-associated ancestry cluster than the approximately 700-donor mean. Because counts were too low, seventeen rarely observed V segments, including chromosome 9 orphons, were excluded from the earlier analysis of fewer than 650 of the donors. Cytomegalovirus status was reported to be diagnosed by the classifier with high specificity and sensitivity in both the original and validation cohorts. A later analysis found that most CMV-associated TCR beta chains appeared HLA-restricted, with HLA associations seemingly driven largely by CMV exposure. In an earlier analysis of some 500 of the donors, most TCR beta V segments appeared in productive rearrangements about 87% or about 30% of the time, broadly matching IMGT annotations. It was suggested by the authors that the approach could potentially be generalized to other disease states and immunological phenotypes. In a later genetic analysis, a missense DCLRE1C variant was associated with V-gene and J-gene trimming of TCR beta chains, and the association was replicated in an independent cohort. While some public TCRs were present in many individuals, most TCR sequences turned up only very rarely across donors. A cluster of highly shared sequence variants was judged likely to be a technical artifact of the sequencing pipeline. Presence/absence analyses assumed roughly uniform sequencing depth across donors, an assumption that may not hold.

The cohort comprised more than 550 healthy bone marrow donors. At the time of sampling, every cohort member was nominally healthy, though immune exposures that went unrecorded were likely present. The donor was CMV seropositive and belonged to the group of over 250 seropositive cohort members. Each donor provided a peripheral blood sample, and peripheral blood mononuclear cells were used for TCR beta sequencing. Genomic DNA was extracted from the blood cell samples with the Qiagen DNeasy Blood Extraction Kit. The CDR3, cysteine through phenylalanine, is 15 amino acids long. Only the CDR3 DNA is retained, 45 bases long and in frame from the first base. The germline V gene gives CDR1 as MDHEN and CDR2 as SYDVKM. V ends up 4 bases short and J 5 bases short, with an unmatched junction base count of 7. About this clone: The antigen it binds to is not known. Base qualities are not recorded, but no much larger clone differs from it by a single base.

The method behind the library was the immunoSEQ multiplex PCR assay. For the multiplex PCR, a mixture combining 60 forward primers for TCR Vbeta segments and 13 reverse primers for TCR Jbeta segments was used. The CDR3 region of rearranged TCR beta genes was amplified from genomic DNA with a multiplex PCR assay. The Illumina HiSeq System was used to sequence the amplified TCR beta libraries as 87-base-pair reads. Per the source publication's procedure: In a later analysis, tens of millions of unique TCR beta chains were counted across the 690 or so repertoires, and roughly 11 million of these chains were shared by at least two donors. Raw reads were error-corrected and collapsed into unique sequences with a nearest-neighbor algorithm that merged closely related sequences to remove PCR and sequencing errors. Alignment of CDR3 sequences to IMGT reference sequences was used to assign V, D and J gene segments. Each retained sequence needed at least a six-nucleotide match to both a V gene segment and a J gene segment. A rearrangement counted as productive if the CDR3 had no stop codons and remained in frame with V and J, and every other rearrangement counted as non-productive. Following IMGT convention, CDR3 was defined as the stretch from the second conserved V-encoded cysteine to the conserved J-encoded phenylalanine. In an earlier analysis of more than 550 of the donors, sequences lacking an unambiguous match to a single V gene segment were excluded. An earlier analysis of approximately 590 of the donors classified V segments as functional when productive rearrangements were above 56.7% and as segregating when the standard deviation between donors was above 5%. A statistical classification framework was built for diagnosing cytomegalovirus status from the catalog of TCR beta chain sequences. V and J gene assignment, in a later analysis, came from comparing TCR nucleotide sequences with IMGT/GENE-DB human TR gene sequences. The TCRdist pipeline was used in a later analysis to assign CDR3 sequences and most-parsimonious VDJ recombination scenarios. In a later analysis, every TCR beta chain was defined by the combination of its CDR3 amino acid sequence and its V-gene family, and reads without a unique V-gene family were dropped. In a later analysis, fewer than 650 highly shared, low-generation-probability nucleotide sequences were removed to address suspected cross-contamination and a sequencing artifact. For each public chain, a later analysis derived a clonal expansion index from normalized ranks of inferred template counts within each repertoire. In a later analysis, generation probabilities were computed with a VDJ recombination model fitted to out-of-frame rearrangements, and the resulting probabilities were checked against IGoR. In a later analysis, TCR-TCR, TCR-HLA and TCR-CMV co-occurrence was scored with hypergeometric tests, and a repertoire-size bias correction was applied to TCR pairs. In a later analysis, false discovery rates were estimated by permuting HLA or CMV assignments 20 times. In a later analysis, co-occurring TCRs were grouped using DBSCAN, with TCRdist sequence similarity added in when clustering inside HLA-allele-positive subsets. Repertoires with fewer than 30,000 or more than 120,000 public chains, plus five repertoires with anomalous nucleotide sharing, were excluded from co-occurrence clustering. In TCRdb, the immuneACCESS table is reduced to in-frame sequences with V and J assigned. These tables do not hold every clone; where another copy was compared, an unresolved V gene accounts for under half, and the others remain unexplained. That table is the source of V, J and clone size, and D and trimming were worked out from the DNA. The sample table shows around 170,000 clones, and over 75% are seen once. Jointly, the top ten make up approximately 1.2% of the sample.

This TCR derives from a man in his fifties in good health and CMV-seropositive. The sample comprised PBMCs. The chain couples TRBV28 to TRBJ1-2, and 10 junction bases match TRBD1. The base sequence is TGTGCCAGCAGTTACCCTCCGGGACAGGGGTATGGCTACACCTTC. This translates into CASSYPPGQGYGYTF.